This T cell receptor (beta chain) originates from a study of T-cell memory formation after mild COVID-19. Findings and caveats of the study: Confirmation was lacking for SARS-CoV-2 specificity of second-wave clones that peaked on day 37.

This clonotype has only a few counts. Its antigen is undetermined. Trimming took 0 bases from V and 3 from J, leaving 9 bases between them. Germline CDR1 is SQVTM and CDR2 is ANQGSEA. The CDR3 covers 14 residues. TCRdb re-derived calls from the 5' RACE reads in MiXCR, one entry per CDR3 protein. The data contain a few hundred thousand distinct CDR3 sequences, 20% to 25% of them singletons. The sample taken for sequencing was PBMCs or a T cell subset sorted from them (not recorded which). This receptor was taken from an adult woman who had mild COVID-19 (a few samples of this study predate the infection). Cell type and time point are not known. The chain couples TRBV29-1 to TRBJ2-1; D gene ambiguous. The CDR3, as DNA: TGCAGCGTTGAAGATCACCCTGACTACAATGAGCAGTTCTTC. Translating it yields CSVEDHPDYNEQFF.